Listed here are 20 T cell receptor beta chains from one sample, sequenced in a study of T cells in women clearing cervical HPV infection. The assay was immunoSEQ multiplex PCR, and TCRdb's table has in-frame clones only and misses some. The specimen's table records 25,000 to 35,000 clones. Sequencing was carried out using blood buffy coat. The receptors come from a woman between 18 and 70 years old with a cervical HPV16 infection that either progressed to CIN3+ or cleared (not recorded which).

On this clone: The read ends 3 residues early relative to the CDR3; the germline J gene fills the gap. This chain uses TRBV7-2 with TRBJ2-2; D gene uncertain. The CDR3 spans 16 residues. CDR1 is SGHTA, CDR2 FQGNSA, per germline. With 0 bases removed from V and 1 base from J, the gap between germline ends came to 9 bases. The CDR3 DNA, read in part, is TGTGCCAGCAGCTTAGCCGTCAGGAGGAACACCGGGGAG. Translation: CASSLAVRRNTGE. The whole CDR3 sequence reads CASSLAVRRNTGELFF.

CDR3 sequence: CASSLGQGANEQFF. The sequenced CDR3 bases are TGTGCCAGCAGCTTGGGACAGGGGGCTAATGAG. The rearrangement joins TRBV7-3 to TRBJ2-1; 12 nucleotides agree with TRBD1. Read data end 3 residues before the CDR3 end; the end is taken from the germline J gene. Germline values: CDR1 SGHTA, CDR2 FQGTGA. This CDR3 spans 14 amino acids. Losses at the gene ends were 3 bases for V and 7 bases for J; bases not matched to a gene: 1.

In regard to this clone: Read sequence stops 3 residues before the CDR3 end, and the germline J gene provides the missing end. The V and J genes are TRBV5-1 and TRBJ2-1; tentatively, D is TRBD1 (6 bases). Trimming took 0 bases from V and 5 from J, leaving 12 bases between them. The V gene's germline CDR1 is SGHRS and CDR2 YFSETQ. There are 15 residues in the CDR3. The sequenced CDR3 bases are TGCGCCAGCAGCTTGGGGGGGCGCCAGGACAATGAG. This codes for CASSLGGRQDNE. From start to end, the CDR3 is CASSLGGRQDNEQFF.

As to this clone: The CDR3 goes on 3 residues after the read ends, and that part is filled in from the germline J gene. The chain is built from TRBV7-9 and TRBJ2-5; 8 bases are shared with TRBD2. The CDR3 length is 15 residues. The V and J ends lost 4 bases and 4 bases, in that order; junction bases with no gene match: 8. The germline V gene has CDR1 SEHNR and CDR2 FQNEAQ (reference sequence). The covered CDR3 bases are TGTGCCAGCAGCTGGGGTACGGCGGGAGGAGAGACC. Protein sequence: CASSWGTAGGET. The full CDR3 sequence reads CASSWGTAGGETQYF.

Concerning this clone itself: The DNA ends 3 residues before the CDR3 does, and the rest of the CDR3 is filled in from the germline J gene. The J gene is TRBJ2-7, the V gene TRBV20-1; D uncertain. V lost 6 bases and J 0 bases, leaving 12 bases between the germline ends. Germline CDR1 is DFQATT and CDR2 is SNEGSKA (reference sequence). The CDR3 runs 13 residues. The sequenced part of the CDR3 DNA is TGCAGTGCCCAGGAAGGGTTCTCCTACGAG. Its translation is CSAQEGFSYE. The full CDR3 reads CSAQEGFSYEQYF.

Note on this clone: The read terminates 3 residues ahead of where the CDR3 ends, so the germline J gene completes it. The rearrangement joins TRBV7-3 to TRBJ1-1, with 7 bases fitting TRBD1. The CDR3 runs 12 residues. Germline V lookup: CDR1 SGHTA, CDR2 FQGTGA. The covered CDR3 bases are TGTGCCAGCAGCGAAGGGAGGGGGCGG. Amino acid sequence: CASSEGRGR. Given in full, the CDR3 is CASSEGRGRAFF.

A word on this clone: The observed sequence ends 3 residues before the CDR3 terminus, with the missing tail filled in from the germline J gene. The chain recombines TRBV7-3 with TRBJ1-2, with D possibly matching TRBD1 (5 bases). This CDR3 comprises 12 residues. Per the germline V gene, CDR1 is SGHTA and CDR2 is FQGTGA. The covered CDR3 bases are TGTGCCAGCAGCCTAGGGGCAAGTACC. This translates into CASSLGAST. The CDR3 reads in full as CASSLGASTYTF.

Concerning this clone itself: Read sequence stops 3 residues before the CDR3 end, and the germline J gene provides the missing end. The chain recombines TRBV20-1 with TRBJ2-1; TRBD1 agrees at 8 bases. Per the germline V gene, CDR1 is DFQATT and CDR2 is SNEGSKA (reference sequence). The trim removed 5 bases at V and 4 bases at J, leaving 7 bases unmatched. CDR3 length equals 14 residues. The part of the CDR3 DNA that was read is TGCAGTGCTGGGGGAACAGGGGGATACAATGAG. It codes for CSAGGTGGYNE. The CDR3 as a whole reads CSAGGTGGYNEQFF.

Details on this clone: The read stops 3 residues short of the end of the CDR3; the missing end is completed from the germline J gene. At the DNA level, this CDR3 is encoded by other sequences in the same sample as well. This chain uses TRBV5-1 with TRBJ2-1, with D uncertain. Trimming stripped 0 bases from V and 4 bases from J, with 8 bases between. Germline assignment: CDR1 SGHRS and CDR2 YFSETQ. The CDR3 runs to 14 residues. The sequenced CDR3 bases are TGCGCCAGCAGCTTGGGAGGCAGATACAATGAG. Amino acid sequence: CASSLGGRYNE. In full, the CDR3 reads CASSLGGRYNEQFF.

Note on this clone: The missing CDR3 end, 3 residues past where the read stops, is filled in from the germline J gene. The J gene is TRBJ1-5, the V gene TRBV30; 7 bases fit TRBD1. V gave up 1 base and J gave up 8 bases; unmatched junction bases: 5. Germline values: CDR1 GTSNPN, CDR2 SVGIG (reference sequence). CDR3 length: 13 amino acids. CDR3 amino acids: CAWSGTGAKPQHF. CDR3 DNA, as far as it was read: TGTGCCTGGAGTGGCACAGGGGCGAAGCCC. The variable domain in full, with the rest retrieved from reference TRBV30 and TRBJ1-5, is SQTIHQWPATLVQPVGSPLSLECTVEGTSNPNLYWYRQAAGRGLQLLFYSVGIGQISSEVPQNLSASRPQDRQFILSSKKLLLSDSGFYLCAWSGTGAKPQHFGDGTRLSIL.

With regard to this clone: Read coverage stops 3 residues before the CDR3 terminus; the germline J gene supplies the remainder. This chain joins TRBV29-1 and TRBJ1-1; D ambiguous. This CDR3 has 12 amino acids. Between the trimmed V and J ends, which lost 3 bases and 5 bases, there was a span of 10 bases. Per germline, CDR1 SQVTM and CDR2 ANQGSEA. Incomplete CDR3 DNA: TGCAGCGTTGACGGGTTGGAAACTGAA. It specifies CSVDGLETE. The CDR3 as a whole reads CSVDGLETEAFF.

On this clone: The read ends 3 residues before the CDR3 terminus; that terminus is restored from the germline J gene. The gene calls are TRBV6-1 and TRBJ2-5; 9 bases agree with TRBD2. Germline loops: CDR1 MNHNS, CDR2 SASEGT. There are 15 residues in the CDR3. The CDR3 sequence: CASSGPSGAKATQYF. The sequenced CDR3 bases are TGTGCCAGCAGTGGGCCTAGCGGGGCCAAAGCCACC.

For this clone: The read ends 3 residues shy of where the CDR3 ends; the end is completed using the germline J gene. The chain couples TRBV10-3 to TRBJ2-7, with TRBD1 matching over 11 bases. Per germline, CDR1 ENHRY and CDR2 SYGVKD. V lost 6 bases and J lost 3; bases outside the gene matches: 4. The CDR3 is 14 amino acids. CDR3 sequence reads: CAISAGTGGYEQYF. Incomplete CDR3 DNA: TGTGCCATCAGCGCCGGGACAGGGGGCTACGAG.

With regard to this clone: The CDR3 is cut off 3 residues early in the read; its end comes from the germline J gene. This chain connects TRBV7-9 to TRBJ2-2; 11 nucleotides align to TRBD1. This CDR3 has 14 residues. CDR1 is SEHNR and CDR2 is FQNEAQ in the germline V gene (reference sequence). The CDR3 here is CASSRTGGDEKLFF. The sequenced CDR3 bases are TGTGCCAGCAGCAGGACAGGGGGCGATGAAAAG. Using reference TRBV7-9 and TRBJ2-2 for the parts outside the CDR3, the full variable domain is DTGVSQNPRHKITKRGQNVTFRCDPISEHNRLYWYRQTLGQGPEFLTYFQNEAQLEKSRLLSDRFSAERPKGSFSTLEIQRTEQGDSAMYLCASSRTGGDEKLFFGEGSRLTVL.

In regard to this clone: With the read ending 3 residues before the CDR3 end, the germline J gene is used to fill in that end. The chain recombines TRBV29-1 with TRBJ1-1; D perhaps matches TRBD1 (5 bases). This CDR3 comprises 11 residues. Germline-derived CDR1 and CDR2 are SQVTM and ANQGSEA. The CDR3 bases that were read are TGCAGCGTTGGGGCCCAAGAGGGG. Its protein product is CSVGAQEG. The full CDR3 is CSVGAQEGAFF.

Comments on this clone: The read stops 3 residues short of the end of the CDR3; the missing end is completed from the germline J gene. The gene calls are TRBV12-3 or TRBV12-4 and TRBJ1-4, with a tentative D call TRBD1 (5 bases). This CDR3 is 17 amino acids long. The sequenced CDR3 bases are TGTGCCAGCAGTTTAATGGTTGCGGAAGCTGGGGCCAACGTA. Translation: CASSLMVAEAGANV. The full CDR3 protein is CASSLMVAEAGANVLFF.

Of note for this clone: The CDR3 goes on 3 residues after the read ends, and that part is filled in from the germline J gene. The chain is built from TRBV10-3 and TRBJ2-2; 9 bases are a match to TRBD2. CDR3 length: 16 amino acids. The germline V gene encodes CDR1 ENHRY and CDR2 SYGVKD. Unmatched junction bases numbered 8, after V lost 4 bases and J lost 5 bases. CDR3: CAISVLAGVGTGELFF. The sequenced CDR3 bases are TGTGCCATCAGTGTGTTAGCGGGAGTAGGAACCGGGGAG.

With respect to this clone: The read terminates 3 residues before the CDR3 end, so the remaining end is supplied by the germline J gene. The chain is built from TRBV5-6 and TRBJ2-7; D might be TRBD1 (6 bases). Germline V CDR1 and CDR2: SGHDT, YYEEEE. The CDR3 consists of 13 residues. The V gene lost 2 bases and the J gene lost 2 bases, with 8 bases spanning the gap. CDR3 DNA (partial): TGTGCCAGCAGCTTTGGACAGACCTACGAG. Its translation: CASSFGQTYE. The complete CDR3 protein is CASSFGQTYEQYF. Full variable domain (missing parts from reference TRBV5-6 and TRBJ2-7): DAGVTQSPTHLIKTRGQQVTLRCSPKSGHDTVSWYQQALGQGPQFIFQYYEEEERQRGNFPDRFSGHQFPNYSSELNVNALLLGDSALYLCASSFGQTYEQYFGPGTRLTVT.

As regards this clone: Coverage ceases 3 residues before the CDR3 finishes, and the germline J gene fills in the end. V usage is TRBV7-9 and J usage is TRBJ2-5; D remains unclear. Per the germline V gene, CDR1 is SEHNR and CDR2 is FQNEAQ (reference sequence). V was pared by 5 bases and J by 1 base, with 8 bases between. The CDR3 loop spans 13 amino acids. The part of the CDR3 DNA that was read is TGTGCCAGCAGCCGCGGAGTCCAAGAGACC. Its translation: CASSRGVQET. The full-length CDR3 reads as CASSRGVQETQYF.

Points on this clone: The read stops 3 residues short of the end of the CDR3; the missing end is completed from the germline J gene. The sample has other DNA sequences that encode this CDR3 too. This chain joins TRBV18 and TRBJ1-4, with 9 positions matching TRBD1. Germline CDR1 is KGHSH and CDR2 is LQKENI. CDR3 length: 15 residues. V trimming: 3 bases; J trimming: 8 bases; junction bases outside the gene matches: 7. CDR3 residues: CASSPPGQGGEKLFF. Partial CDR3 DNA: TGTGCCAGCTCACCCCCGGGACAGGGAGGAGAAAAA.